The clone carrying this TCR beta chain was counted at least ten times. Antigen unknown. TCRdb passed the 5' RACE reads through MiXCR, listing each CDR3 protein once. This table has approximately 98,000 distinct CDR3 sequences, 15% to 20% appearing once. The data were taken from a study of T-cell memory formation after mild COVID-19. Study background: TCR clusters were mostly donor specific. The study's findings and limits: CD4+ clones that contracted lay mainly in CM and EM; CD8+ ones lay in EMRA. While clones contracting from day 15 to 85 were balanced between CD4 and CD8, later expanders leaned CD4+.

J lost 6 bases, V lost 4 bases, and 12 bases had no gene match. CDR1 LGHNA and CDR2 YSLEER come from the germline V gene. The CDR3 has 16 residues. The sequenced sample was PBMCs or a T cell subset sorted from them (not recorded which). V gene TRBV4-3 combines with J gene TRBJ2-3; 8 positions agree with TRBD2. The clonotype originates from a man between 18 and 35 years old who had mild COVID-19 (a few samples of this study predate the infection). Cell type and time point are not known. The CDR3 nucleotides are TGCGCCAGCAGCCCCCGACGGGGGGGCGGGTCGGATACGCAGTATTTT. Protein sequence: CASSPRRGGGSDTQYF.